This T cell receptor (beta chain) originates from a study of blood T cell repertoires in COVID-19. In the study overall: Material from acute and convalescent COVID-19 was sourced from the United States, Italy and Spain. T cells, B-cell-depleted T cells, or PBMCs supplied cDNA or gDNA.

TCRdb's table, derived via immunoSEQ multiplex PCR, lists solely in-frame clones and lacks some. The sample lists approximately 47,000 clones, 85% occurring once. CDR3 length: 16 amino acids. Per the germline V gene, CDR1 is SGHTA and CDR2 is FQGTGA. V lost 0 bases, J lost 0 bases, and 8 bases lay in between. Input material: peripheral blood. This receptor was obtained from a woman aged 60-75 years with acute or convalescent COVID-19. The J gene is TRBJ2-2, the V gene TRBV7-3; tentative D call: TRBD2 (6 bases). CDR3 sequence: CASSLTSGSNTGELFF. The CDR3 DNA follows: TGTGCCAGCAGCTTAACTAGCGGATCGAACACCGGGGAGCTGTTTTTT.